This TCR beta chain appears in the sequencing data of a study of T-cell reconstitution after alpha-beta-depleted transplantation in children. Preparation of the TCRbeta library was carried out with unique molecular identifiers. TCRdb reprocessed the PCR reads via MiXCR and lists one record per CDR3 protein. The sample includes 200,000 or so distinct CDR3 sequences, about 6.6% of them seen just once. This clonotype originated in a boy younger than 10 with acute lymphoblastic leukemia, due to receive a stem cell transplant. Sequencing used PBMCs, obtained before TCRalphabeta/CD19-depleted stem cell transplant.

CDR3 loop: CASSSMRGTVKATGELFF. The CDR3 coding sequence is TGTGCCAGCAGCTCCATGCGAGGGACCGTAAAGGCCACCGGGGAGCTGTTTTTT. The rearrangement uses TRBV5-6 and TRBJ2-2; D is tentatively TRBD1 or TRBD2 (5 bases each). This CDR3 has 18 amino acids. V lost 3 bases to trimming and J lost 4 bases, with 22 bases between them. Germline-derived CDR1 and CDR2 are SGHDT and YYEEEE.